The 23 T cell receptor beta chains listed next were all sequenced from one sample in a study of T cell changes during pregnancy in multiple sclerosis. The table came from immunoSEQ multiplex PCR; TCRdb's copy has only in-frame clones and leaves some out. The sample lists roughly 100,000 clones, 91% occurring once. The input for sequencing was peripheral blood, taken in the second trimester of pregnancy. These receptors came from a female donor with multiple sclerosis, enrolled in a pregnancy study.

The chain links TRBV6-6 to TRBJ2-1, with D possibly TRBD1 on 6 matching bases. Germline V gives CDR1 MNHNY, CDR2 SVGAGI (reference sequence). CDR3 length: 16 amino acids. The V end lost 6 bases, the J end lost 3 bases, and 18 bases lay between the germline ends. The CDR3 loop reads CASRGDDRGIYNEQFF. CDR3 sequence (DNA): TGTGCCAGCAGGGGGGATGATAGGGGGATCTACAATGAGCAGTTCTTC.

This chain joins TRBV11-2 and TRBJ2-7; tentative D call: TRBD2 (5 bases). V lost 0 bases to trimming and J lost 2 bases, with 14 bases between them. The CDR3 consists of 16 residues. Germline V gene data show CDR1 as SGHAT and CDR2 as FQNNGV. CDR3 amino acids: CASSLDSAGTPYEQYF. CDR3 bases: TGTGCCAGCAGCTTAGATTCGGCGGGTACACCCTACGAGCAGTACTTC. The variable domain in full, with the rest retrieved from reference TRBV11-2 and TRBJ2-7, is EAGVAQSPRYKIIEKRQSVAFWCNPISGHATLYWYQQILGQGPKLLIQFQNNGVVDDSQLPKDRFSAERLKGVDSTLKIQPAKLEDSAVYLCASSLDSAGTPYEQYFGPGTRLTVT.

This chain connects TRBV18 to TRBJ2-4; TRBD2 matches at 15 bases. Germline V gene sequence: CDR1 KGHSH, CDR2 LQKENI. The CDR3 loop spans 16 amino acids. V was pared by 4 bases and J by 7 bases, with 5 bases of the junction left unmatched. This CDR3 is CASSQTGTSGGNIQYF. DNA of the CDR3: TGTGCCAGCTCACAGACCGGGACTAGCGGGGGGAACATTCAGTACTTC.

The CDR3 is CASSQRRGGVNEQFF. DNA for the CDR3: TGTGCCAGCAGCCAAAGGCGGGGGGGCGTCAATGAGCAGTTCTTC. The V call is TRBV6-5, the J call TRBJ2-1, with 9 bases matching TRBD2. V lost 6 bases, J lost 6 bases, and 9 bases stayed unmatched. Germline V gives CDR1 MNHEY, CDR2 SVGAGI. This CDR3 is built from 15 residues.

The chain carries TRBV18 and TRBJ1-4, with 9 bases lining up with TRBD1. From germline, CDR1 is KGHSH and CDR2 LQKENI. The junction had 17 bases not matched to a gene; V was cut back by 6 bases and J by 0 bases. The CDR3 contains 20 residues. CDR3 nucleotide sequence: TGTGCCAGCTCGTCGACCGGGACAGGGCTCTTAGTTGCAACTAATGAAAAACTGTTTTTT. It translates to CASSSTGTGLLVATNEKLFF.

J is TRBJ1-4 and V is TRBV6-1; tentatively, D is TRBD1 (6 bases). In germline, CDR1 is MNHNS, CDR2 SASEGT. Trimming took off 1 base at V and 8 bases at J, with 14 bases between the two ends. CDR3 length equals 15 residues. CDR3 in DNA: TGTGCCAGCAGTGAAGTCCCAGGGGTCCGGGAAAAACTGTTTTTT. This codes for CASSEVPGVREKLFF.

This clone was detected only a few times. This chain uses TRBV19 with TRBJ2-2; 8 bases align to TRBD1. Trimming cost V 5 bases and J 0 bases; bases outside gene matches: 8. There are 17 residues in the CDR3. The germline V gene has CDR1 LNHDA and CDR2 SQIVND (reference sequence). The CDR3 region is CASSSEGQVPNTGELFF. The CDR3 DNA reads TGTGCCAGTAGTTCGGAGGGACAGGTACCGAACACCGGGGAGCTGTTTTTT.

The V gene is TRBV29-1, the J gene TRBJ2-2, with D hard to call. The V and J ends lost 1 base and 5 bases respectively, with 14 bases between them. CDR3 length: 15 amino acids. The germline V gene has CDR1 SQVTM and CDR2 ANQGSEA. The CDR3 region is CSVEVRGEETGELFF. The CDR3 bases are TGCAGCGTTGAAGTTCGCGGAGAGGAAACCGGGGAGCTGTTTTTT.

J is TRBJ2-5 and V is TRBV18; D is uncertain. CDR3 length equals 12 residues. Germline V lookup: CDR1 KGHSH, CDR2 LQKENI. V shed 3 bases and J shed 0 bases, with 2 bases lying between them. The CDR3 coding sequence is TGTGCCAGCTCACCCGACCAAGAGACCCAGTACTTC. This codes for CASSPDQETQYF. The variable domain in full, completed from reference TRBV18 and TRBJ2-5, reads NAGVMQNPRHLVRRRGQEARLRCSPMKGHSHVYWYRQLPEEGLKFMVYLQKENIIDESGMPKERFSAEFPKEGPSILRIQQVVRGDSAAYFCASSPDQETQYFGPGTRLLVL.

The V and J genes are TRBV11-3 and TRBJ2-7; TRBD2 is a possible D gene (5 bases). Trimming shortened V by 4 bases and J by 7 bases, and 14 bases separated the two germline ends. Germline CDR1 reads SGHNT; CDR2 reads YENEEA. There are 13 residues in the CDR3. As DNA, the CDR3 is TGTGCCAGCAGCTGGGTCACGGGGTTTGAGCAGTACTTC. It specifies CASSWVTGFEQYF.

V is TRBV27 and J is TRBJ1-2; a possible D gene is TRBD1 (5 bases). Germline lookup yields CDR1 MNHEY and CDR2 SMNVEV (reference sequence). The CDR3 is 14 amino acids. Deletions cut 6 bases from V and 2 bases from J, with 13 bases between. The CDR3 reads CASRPDSMNYGYTF. The CDR3 DNA is TGTGCCAGCAGACCAGACAGTATGAACTATGGCTACACCTTC.

The rearrangement joins TRBV27 to TRBJ1-4, with 7 bases aligning to TRBD1. The CDR3 totals 12 residues. CDR1 and CDR2 from the germline V gene are MNHEY and SMNVEV (reference sequence). J was trimmed by 7 bases and V by 7 bases; bases with no gene match: 3. CDR3 region: CASKTGLEKLFF. CDR3 in DNA: TGTGCCAGCAAGACAGGGCTTGAAAAACTGTTTTTT.

The chain employs TRBV19 and TRBJ2-3, with a possible D match to TRBD2 (5 bases). Germline V CDR1 and CDR2: LNHDA, SQIVND (reference sequence). The CDR3 contains 13 residues. The V end lost 6 bases, the J end lost 5 bases, and 12 bases lay between the germline ends. As DNA, the CDR3 is TGTGCCAGTAGGGAGGCCCCTATAGATACGCAGTATTTT. It yields the protein CASREAPIDTQYF. The full variable domain, in which reference TRBV19 and TRBJ2-3 provide the parts outside the CDR3, is DGGITQSPKYLFRKEGQNVTLSCEQNLNHDAMYWYRQDPGQGLRLIYYSQIVNDFQKGDIAEGYSVSREKKESFPLTVTSAQKNPTAFYLCASREAPIDTQYFGPGTRLTVL.

This chain links TRBV19 with TRBJ2-5; perhaps TRBD1 as D (6 bases). The V end was cut by 4 bases, the J end by 3 bases, with 15 bases between. Germline V CDR1 and CDR2: LNHDA, SQIVND (reference sequence). The CDR3 covers 15 residues. CDR3 loop: CASSTVGAWKETQYF. The CDR3 bases are TGTGCCAGTAGTACCGTGGGGGCTTGGAAAGAGACCCAGTACTTC.

In DNA form, the CDR3 reads TGTGCCAGCAGTTTATCTTGGACAGACTACGAGCAGTACTTC. Translating it yields CASSLSWTDYEQYF. The rearrangement joins TRBV28 to TRBJ2-7; possible D gene TRBD1, 6 bases. CDR3 size: 14 residues. The germline CDR1 and CDR2 sequences are MDHEN and SYDVKM. Trimming cost V 1 base and J 3 bases, with 10 bases left between them.

In this sample, this clone turned up once. The genes are TRBV27 and TRBJ2-7; D perhaps matches TRBD2 (6 bases). V lost 6 bases and J 4 bases, leaving 22 bases between the germline ends. Germline values: CDR1 MNHEY, CDR2 SMNVEV (reference sequence). The CDR3 loop spans 16 amino acids. CDR3 coding DNA: TGTGCCAGCAGCCCTTCCTGGGGGGAAGCGGCTTACGAGCAGTACTTC. Its protein is CASSPSWGEAAYEQYF.

The chain recombines TRBV2 with TRBJ1-5, with 12 bases identical to TRBD1. Germline trimming cut 6 bases from V and 3 bases from J; bases unmatched to any gene: 9. The CDR3 loop spans 17 amino acids. Germline V gene data show CDR1 as SNHLY and CDR2 as FYNNEI. This CDR3 reads CASSPGQGAVDNQPQHF. In DNA, the CDR3 is TGTGCCAGCAGCCCGGGACAGGGGGCGGTTGACAATCAGCCCCAGCATTTT. The full variable domain, completed using reference TRBV2 and TRBJ1-5, is EPEVTQTPSHQVTQMGQEVILRCVPISNHLYFYWYRQILGQKVEFLVSFYNNEISEKSEIFDDQFSVERPDGSNFTLKIRSTKLEDSAMYFCASSPGQGAVDNQPQHFGDGTRLSIL.

The chain joins TRBV10-2 to TRBJ2-7; 9 bases map to TRBD2. Per germline, CDR1 WSHSY and CDR2 SAAADI. Trimming cost V 6 bases and J 3 bases; bases outside gene matches: 9. The CDR3 totals 15 residues. CDR3 in DNA: TGCGCCAGCAGGGCTAGCGGGGCCTTCGACTACGAGCAGTACTTC. It encodes CASRASGAFDYEQYF.

The genes are TRBV6-1 and TRBJ2-1; 14 bases are a match to TRBD2. Germline CDR1 reads MNHNS; CDR2 reads SASEGT. The CDR3 runs 19 residues. Unmatched junction bases numbered 11, after V lost 3 bases and J lost 4 bases. This CDR3 reads CASSDFLGLAGEVYNEQFF. The CDR3 DNA reads as TGTGCCAGCAGTGATTTTTTGGGACTAGCGGGAGAGGTGTACAATGAGCAGTTCTTC.

The V and J genes are TRBV29-1 and TRBJ2-1; possible D gene TRBD1, 5 bases. Trimming shortened V by 3 bases and J by 8 bases, and 17 bases separated the two germline ends. Germline lookup yields CDR1 SQVTM and CDR2 ANQGSEA. The CDR3 is made up of 14 amino acids. This CDR3 reads CSVEGRLVGDEQFF. In DNA, the CDR3 is TGCAGCGTTGAGGGGCGGCTAGTAGGGGATGAGCAGTTCTTC.

CDR3 nucleotides: TGTGCCAGCAGTCTGGGACAGGGGGTCGGAAACACCATATATTTT. Residues: CASSLGQGVGNTIYF. The J gene is TRBJ1-3, the V gene TRBV6-5, with 11 bases lining up with TRBD1. V shed 5 bases and J 4 bases; nucleotides not matched to a gene: 4. This CDR3 comprises 15 residues. From germline, CDR1 is MNHEY and CDR2 SVGAGI.

The J gene is TRBJ2-2, the V gene TRBV7-9; 9 bases fit TRBD2. The junction had 8 bases not matched to a gene; V was cut back by 4 bases and J by 5 bases. The CDR3 loop spans 16 amino acids. CDR1 and CDR2 from the germline V gene are SEHNR and FQNEAQ (reference sequence). CDR3 loop: CASSSTTSGPTGELFF. CDR3 sequence (DNA): TGTGCCAGCAGCTCAACTACTAGCGGGCCGACCGGGGAGCTGTTTTTT. The variable domain in full, completed from reference TRBV7-9 and TRBJ2-2, reads DTGVSQNPRHKITKRGQNVTFRCDPISEHNRLYWYRQTLGQGPEFLTYFQNEAQLEKSRLLSDRFSAERPKGSFSTLEIQRTEQGDSAMYLCASSSTTSGPTGELFFGEGSRLTVL.

The rearrangement joins TRBV13 to TRBJ2-3; D possibly corresponds to TRBD2 (5 bases). The CDR3 is 16 amino acids. V dropped 5 bases and J dropped 4 bases, with 19 bases sitting between them. CDR1 is PRHDT, CDR2 FYEKMQ, per germline (reference sequence). CDR3 sequence: CASSPRGARGADTQYF. The CDR3 region has the DNA TGTGCCAGCAGCCCCCGGGGAGCCCGAGGCGCAGATACGCAGTATTTT.